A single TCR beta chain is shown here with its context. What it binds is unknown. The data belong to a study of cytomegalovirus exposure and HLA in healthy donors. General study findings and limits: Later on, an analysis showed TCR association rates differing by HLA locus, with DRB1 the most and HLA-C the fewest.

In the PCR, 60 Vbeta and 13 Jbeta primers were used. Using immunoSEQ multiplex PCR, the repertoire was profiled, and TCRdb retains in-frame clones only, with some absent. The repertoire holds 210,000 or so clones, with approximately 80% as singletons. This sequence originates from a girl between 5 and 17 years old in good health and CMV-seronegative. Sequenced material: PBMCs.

The CDR3 DNA sequence: TGTGCCAGTAGTTTAGGCGTCTCCTACGAGCAGTACTTC. Amino acid sequence: CASSLGVSYEQYF. The chain joins TRBV19 to TRBJ2-7; D unclear. Germline CDR1 reads LNHDA; CDR2 reads SQIVND (reference sequence). V lost 5 bases and J 0 bases, leaving 8 bases between the germline ends. This CDR3 has 13 amino acids.